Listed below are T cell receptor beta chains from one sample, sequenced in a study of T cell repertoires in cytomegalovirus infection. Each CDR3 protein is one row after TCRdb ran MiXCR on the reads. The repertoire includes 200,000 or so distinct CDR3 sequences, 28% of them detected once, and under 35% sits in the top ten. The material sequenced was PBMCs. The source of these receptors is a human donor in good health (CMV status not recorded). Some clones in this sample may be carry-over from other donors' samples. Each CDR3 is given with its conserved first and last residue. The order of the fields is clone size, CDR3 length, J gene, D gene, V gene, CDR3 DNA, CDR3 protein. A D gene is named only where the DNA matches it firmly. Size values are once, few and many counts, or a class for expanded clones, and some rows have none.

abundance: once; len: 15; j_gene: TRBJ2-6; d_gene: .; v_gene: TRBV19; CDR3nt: TGTGCCAGTACTATACCCGACGGCGGGGCCAACGTCCTGACTTTC; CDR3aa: CASTIPDGGANVLTF
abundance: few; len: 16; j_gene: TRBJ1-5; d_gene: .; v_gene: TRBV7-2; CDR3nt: TGTGCCAGCAGCTTAGGGGGAAGAAGGAGCAATCAGCCCCAGCATTTT; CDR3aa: CASSLGGRRSNQPQHF
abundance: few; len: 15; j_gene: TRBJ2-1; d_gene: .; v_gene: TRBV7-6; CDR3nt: TGTGCCAGCAGCCGGGATGACAGTTCCTACAATGAGCAGTTCTTC; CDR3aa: CASSRDDSSYNEQFF
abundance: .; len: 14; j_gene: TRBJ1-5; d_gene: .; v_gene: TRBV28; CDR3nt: TGTGCCAGCAGTTTCAGGGGCCTAACGGGGCCCCAGCATTTT; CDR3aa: CASSFRGLTGPQHF
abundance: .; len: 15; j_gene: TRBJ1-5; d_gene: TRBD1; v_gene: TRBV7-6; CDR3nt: TGTGCCAGCAGCTCTGGGACAGGGATTTTACAGCCCCAGCATTTT; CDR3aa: CASSSGTGILQPQHF
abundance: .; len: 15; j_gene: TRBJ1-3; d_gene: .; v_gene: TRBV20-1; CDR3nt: TGCAGTGCTAGAGCCCGGGCAGGGGACGGAAACACCATATATTTT; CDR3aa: CSARARAGDGNTIYF
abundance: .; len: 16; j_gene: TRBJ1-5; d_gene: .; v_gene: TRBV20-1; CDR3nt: TGCAGTGCTAGCCCCTCCTTAGGGAGCCTAAATCAGCCCCAGCATTTT; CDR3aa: CSASPSLGSLNQPQHF
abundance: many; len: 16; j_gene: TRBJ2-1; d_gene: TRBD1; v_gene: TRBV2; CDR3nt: TGTGCCAGCAGTGAAGAAGACAGGGCCTACTACAATGAGCAGTTCTTC; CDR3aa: CASSEEDRAYYNEQFF
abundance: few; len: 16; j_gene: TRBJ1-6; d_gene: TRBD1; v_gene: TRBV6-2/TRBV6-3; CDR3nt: TGTGCCAGCAGTTACTCGCCAGGGGGCTTTAATTCACCCCTCCACTTT; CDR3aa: CASSYSPGGFNSPLHF
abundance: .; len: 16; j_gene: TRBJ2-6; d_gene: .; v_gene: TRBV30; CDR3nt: TGTGCCTGGAGTACTTTCAGGGGTGCTGGGGCCAACGTCCTGACTTTC; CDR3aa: CAWSTFRGAGANVLTF
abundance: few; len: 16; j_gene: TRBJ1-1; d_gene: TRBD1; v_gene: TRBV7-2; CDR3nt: TGTGCCAGCAGCTTAGTGGGACAGGGGGCGGGCACTGAAGCTTTCTTT; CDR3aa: CASSLVGQGAGTEAFF
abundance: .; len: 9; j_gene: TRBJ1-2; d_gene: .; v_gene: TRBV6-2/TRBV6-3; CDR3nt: TGTGCCAGCAGCCAGAGACTCACCTTC; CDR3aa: CASSQRLTF
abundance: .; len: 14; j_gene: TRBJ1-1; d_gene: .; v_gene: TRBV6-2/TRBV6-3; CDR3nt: TGTGCCAGCAGTTACGCTGCGGGGACAACTGAAGCTTTCTTT; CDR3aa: CASSYAAGTTEAFF
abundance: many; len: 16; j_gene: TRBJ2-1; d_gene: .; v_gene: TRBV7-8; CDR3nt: TGTGCCAGCAGCCACAAGCCGGCTAGCTCCTACAATGAGCAGTTCTTC; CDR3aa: CASSHKPASSYNEQFF
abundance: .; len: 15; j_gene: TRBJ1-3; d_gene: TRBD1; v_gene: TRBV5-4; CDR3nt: TGTGCCAGCAGCTTGGACAGGGGGACTGGAAACACCATATATTTT; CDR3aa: CASSLDRGTGNTIYF
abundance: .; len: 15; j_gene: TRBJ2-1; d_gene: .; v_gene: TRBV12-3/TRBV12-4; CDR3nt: TGTGCCAGCAGTCCCAGATTGGGGAACTACAATGAGCAGTTCTTC; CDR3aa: CASSPRLGNYNEQFF
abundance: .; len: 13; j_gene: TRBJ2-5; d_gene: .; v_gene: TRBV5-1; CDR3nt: TGCGCCAGCAGCTTTTTAACCCAAGAGACCCAGTACTTC; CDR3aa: CASSFLTQETQYF
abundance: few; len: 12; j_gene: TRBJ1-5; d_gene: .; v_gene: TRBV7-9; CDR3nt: TGTGCCAGCAGCTTGCGAGATCAGCCCCAGCATTTT; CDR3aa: CASSLRDQPQHF
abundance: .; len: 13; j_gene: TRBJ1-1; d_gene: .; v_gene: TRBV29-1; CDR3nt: TGCAGCGTTGTCACGAGGGGAGACACTGAAGCTTTCTTT; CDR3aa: CSVVTRGDTEAFF
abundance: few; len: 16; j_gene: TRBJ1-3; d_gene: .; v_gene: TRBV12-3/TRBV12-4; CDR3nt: TGTGCCAGCAGTTTAGCGCTGTCTGGGACTGGAAACACCATATATTTT; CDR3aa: CASSLALSGTGNTIYF
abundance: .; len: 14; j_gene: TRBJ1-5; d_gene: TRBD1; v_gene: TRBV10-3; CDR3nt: TGTGCCATCAGTGACAGGGGGCAGAATCAGCCCCAGCATTTT; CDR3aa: CAISDRGQNQPQHF
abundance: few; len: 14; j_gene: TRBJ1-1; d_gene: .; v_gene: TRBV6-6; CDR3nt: TGTGCCAGCAGGAGCTCAGGCGCTGGGACTGAAGCTTTCTTT; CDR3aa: CASRSSGAGTEAFF
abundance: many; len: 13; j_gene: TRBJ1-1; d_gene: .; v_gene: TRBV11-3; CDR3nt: TGTGCCAGCAGTCTCGGGACGAACACTGAAGCTTTCTTT; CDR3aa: CASSLGTNTEAFF
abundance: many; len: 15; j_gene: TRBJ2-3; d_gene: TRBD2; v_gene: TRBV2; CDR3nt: TGTGCCAGCAGTCGACTAGCGGGAGGCACAGATACGCAGTATTTT; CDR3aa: CASSRLAGGTDTQYF
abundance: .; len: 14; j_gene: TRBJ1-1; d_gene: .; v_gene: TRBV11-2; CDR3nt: TGTGCCAGCAGCTCTACAGATTTGAACACTGAAGCTTTCTTT; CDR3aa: CASSSTDLNTEAFF
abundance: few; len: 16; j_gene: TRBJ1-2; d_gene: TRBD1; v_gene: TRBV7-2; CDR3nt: TGTGCCAGCAGCTTAGCTATGAGGGACAGGGGTGGTGGCTACACCTTC; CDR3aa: CASSLAMRDRGGGYTF
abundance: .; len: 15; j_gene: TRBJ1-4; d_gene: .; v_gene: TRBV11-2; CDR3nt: TGTGCCAGCAGCTTGTTGGGAACGAGTAGTGAAAAACTGTTTTTT; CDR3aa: CASSLLGTSSEKLFF
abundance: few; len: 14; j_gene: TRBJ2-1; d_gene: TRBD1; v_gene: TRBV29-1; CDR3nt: TGCAGCGTTGCTACTAGACAGGGGAACAATGAGCAGTTCTTC; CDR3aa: CSVATRQGNNEQFF
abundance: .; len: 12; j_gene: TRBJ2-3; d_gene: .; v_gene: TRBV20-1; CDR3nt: TGCAGTGCTAGAATGTCTACAGATACGCAGTATTTT; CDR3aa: CSARMSTDTQYF
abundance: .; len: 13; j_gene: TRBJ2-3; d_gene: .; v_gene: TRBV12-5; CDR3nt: TGTGCTAGTGGTTTGCGGGACACAGATACGCAGTATTTT; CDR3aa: CASGLRDTDTQYF
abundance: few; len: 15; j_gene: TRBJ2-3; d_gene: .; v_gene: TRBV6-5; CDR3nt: TGTGCCAGCAGTTACGGCCTAGCTGGGGTTCAAGCGCAGTATTTT; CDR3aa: CASSYGLAGVQAQYF
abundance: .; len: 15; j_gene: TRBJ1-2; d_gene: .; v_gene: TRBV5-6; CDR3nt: TGTGCCAGCAGCTTGGGTGCGGGTTCCGCGTGGGGCTACACCTTC; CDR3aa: CASSLGAGSAWGYTF
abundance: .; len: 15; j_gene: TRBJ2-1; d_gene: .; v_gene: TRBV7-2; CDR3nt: TGTGCCAGCTCAGTACTGGCGGGTTGGGGCGATGAGCAGTTCTTC; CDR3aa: CASSVLAGWGDEQFF
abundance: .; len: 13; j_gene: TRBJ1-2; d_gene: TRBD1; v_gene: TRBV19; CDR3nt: TGTGCCAGTTCCCCAGGGGACAGCTATGGCTACACCTTC; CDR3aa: CASSPGDSYGYTF
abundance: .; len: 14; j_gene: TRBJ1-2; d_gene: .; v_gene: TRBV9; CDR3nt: TGTGCCAGCAGCGCGCCAACAGCTAACTATGGCTACACCTTC; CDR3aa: CASSAPTANYGYTF
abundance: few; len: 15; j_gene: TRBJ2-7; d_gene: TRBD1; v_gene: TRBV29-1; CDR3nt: TGCAGCGTAAAGGACCGGGACAGCGAGTACTACGAGCAGTACTTC; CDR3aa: CSVKDRDSEYYEQYF
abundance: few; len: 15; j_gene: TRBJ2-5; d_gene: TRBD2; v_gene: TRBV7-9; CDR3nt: TGTGCCAGCAGCTTAGACGGCGGGGGCCAAGAGACCCAGTACTTC; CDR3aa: CASSLDGGGQETQYF
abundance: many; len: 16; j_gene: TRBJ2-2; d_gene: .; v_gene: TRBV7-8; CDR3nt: TGTGCCAGCAGCAAGACCTCCAGGGGAAACACCGGGGAGCTGTTTTTT; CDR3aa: CASSKTSRGNTGELFF
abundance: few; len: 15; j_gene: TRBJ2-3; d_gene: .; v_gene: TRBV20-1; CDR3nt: TGCAGTGCTAGAGGAGGGTTAGGGGTCGCAGATACGCAGTATTTT; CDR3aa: CSARGGLGVADTQYF
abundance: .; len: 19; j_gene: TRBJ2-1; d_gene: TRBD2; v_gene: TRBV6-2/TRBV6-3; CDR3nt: TGTGCCAGCAGTTACCCGGGACTAGCGGGGGGTACCCATTACAATGAGCAGTTCTTC; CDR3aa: CASSYPGLAGGTHYNEQFF
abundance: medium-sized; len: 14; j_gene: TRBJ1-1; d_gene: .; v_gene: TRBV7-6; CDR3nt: TGTGCCAGCAGCTTAGCTGCGGGGCAGACTGAAGCTTTCTTT; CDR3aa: CASSLAAGQTEAFF
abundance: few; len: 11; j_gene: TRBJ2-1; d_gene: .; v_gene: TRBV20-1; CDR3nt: TGCAGTGCTAGGGGGGGCAATGAGCAGTTCTTC; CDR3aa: CSARGGNEQFF
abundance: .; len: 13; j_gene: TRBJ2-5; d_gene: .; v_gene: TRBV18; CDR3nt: TGTGCCAGCTCACCACCGAGCCAAGAGACCCAGTACTTC; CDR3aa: CASSPPSQETQYF
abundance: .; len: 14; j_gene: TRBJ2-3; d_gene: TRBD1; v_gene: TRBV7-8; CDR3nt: TGTGCCAGCAGCTCGGGACAGGTCGGAGATACGCAGTATTTT; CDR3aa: CASSSGQVGDTQYF
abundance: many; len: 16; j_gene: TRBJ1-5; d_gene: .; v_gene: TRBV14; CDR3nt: TGTGCCAGCAGCCAACCCGGAGGTTATAGCAATCAGCCCCAGCATTTT; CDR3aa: CASSQPGGYSNQPQHF
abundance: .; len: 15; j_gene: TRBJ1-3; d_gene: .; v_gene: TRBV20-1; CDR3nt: TGCAGTGCTAGGGGTCTCCTCGCCTCTGGAAACACCATATATTTT; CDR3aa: CSARGLLASGNTIYF
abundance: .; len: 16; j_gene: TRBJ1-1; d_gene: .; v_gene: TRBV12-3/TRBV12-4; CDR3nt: TGTGCCAGCACCTTCGGGGTGAGGGGTCCTAACACTGAAGCTTTCTTT; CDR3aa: CASTFGVRGPNTEAFF